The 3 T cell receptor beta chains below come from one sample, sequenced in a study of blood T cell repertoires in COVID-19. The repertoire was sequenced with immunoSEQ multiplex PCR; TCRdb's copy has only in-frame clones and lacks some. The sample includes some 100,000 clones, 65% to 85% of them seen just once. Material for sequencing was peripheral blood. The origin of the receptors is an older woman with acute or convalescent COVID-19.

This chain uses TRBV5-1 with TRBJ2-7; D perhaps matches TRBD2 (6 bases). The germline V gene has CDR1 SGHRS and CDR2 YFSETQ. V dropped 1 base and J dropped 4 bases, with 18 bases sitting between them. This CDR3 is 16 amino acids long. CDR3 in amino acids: CASSLPGLKERYEQYF. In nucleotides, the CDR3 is TGCGCCAGCAGCTTGCCGGGACTCAAGGAGAGATACGAGCAGTACTTC.

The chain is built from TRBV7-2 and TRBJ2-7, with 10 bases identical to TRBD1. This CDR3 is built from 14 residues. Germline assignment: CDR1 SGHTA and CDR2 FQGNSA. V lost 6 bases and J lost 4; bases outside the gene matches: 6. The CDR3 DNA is TGTGCCAGCAGTTCGGGACAGGGGTTGTACGAGCAGTACTTC. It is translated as CASSSGQGLYEQYF.

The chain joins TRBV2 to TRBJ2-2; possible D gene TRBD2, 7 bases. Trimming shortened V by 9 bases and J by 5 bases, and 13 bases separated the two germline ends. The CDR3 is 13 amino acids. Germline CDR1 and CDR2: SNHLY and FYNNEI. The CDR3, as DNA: TGTGCCAGTGGGGGGGGCCGGACCGGGGAGCTGTTTTTT. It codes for CASGGGRTGELFF.